A selection of T cell receptor beta chains follows, all from one sample in a study of CD8 T cells in Susac syndrome. TCRdb re-called the immunoSEQ multiplex PCR reads through MiXCR, storing one row per CDR3 protein. This table has a few hundred thousand distinct CDR3 sequences, 70% to 90% appearing once. The sample taken for sequencing was CD8+ T cells from PBMCs. Receptors originate from a human donor with multiple sclerosis. CDR3s include the opening cysteine and the closing phenylalanine or tryptophan. The D gene is left open where the match is weak. A clone size is listed for some rows: how often the clone was seen (once, few, many), or a class if it is expanded.

d_gene: TRBD2
j_gene: TRBJ2-1
v_gene: TRBV5-1
abundance: NA
CDR3aa: CASSWDRTSGRLDEQFF
CDR3nt: TGCGCCAGCAGCTGGGACCGGACTAGCGGGAGATTGGATGAGCAGTTCTTC

d_gene: NA
j_gene: TRBJ1-1
v_gene: TRBV27
abundance: NA
CDR3aa: CASINGVEVFF
CDR3nt: TGTGCCAGCATCAATGGAGTAGAAGTTTTCTTT

d_gene: TRBD2
j_gene: TRBJ2-7
v_gene: TRBV27
abundance: once
CDR3aa: CASSLGPLAGGNEQYF
CDR3nt: TGTGCCAGCAGTTTAGGGCCCCTAGCGGGAGGGAACGAGCAGTACTTC

d_gene: TRBD1
j_gene: TRBJ2-7
v_gene: TRBV27
abundance: NA
CDR3aa: CASSLLGQSYEQYF
CDR3nt: TGTGCCAGCAGTTTATTGGGACAGAGCTACGAGCAGTACTTC

d_gene: TRBD1
j_gene: TRBJ1-4
v_gene: TRBV7-9
abundance: NA
CDR3aa: CASSWDRGKLFF
CDR3nt: TGTGCCAGCAGCTGGGACAGGGGAAAACTGTTTTTT

d_gene: NA
j_gene: TRBJ2-1
v_gene: TRBV6-2/TRBV6-3
abundance: NA
CDR3aa: CASSYYLGLPSYNEQFF
CDR3nt: TGTGCCAGCAGTTACTATCTGGGGCTTCCGTCCTACAATGAGCAGTTCTTC

d_gene: TRBD1
j_gene: TRBJ1-5
v_gene: TRBV6-2/TRBV6-3
abundance: NA
CDR3aa: CASLLTGDSNQPQHF
CDR3nt: TGTGCCAGCCTTCTTACAGGGGATAGCAATCAGCCCCAGCATTTT

d_gene: TRBD1
j_gene: TRBJ1-5
v_gene: TRBV7-8
abundance: once
CDR3aa: CASSPDRINQPQHF
CDR3nt: TGTGCCAGCAGCCCGGACAGGATAAATCAGCCCCAGCATTTT

d_gene: TRBD2
j_gene: TRBJ2-7
v_gene: TRBV5-4
abundance: NA
CDR3aa: CASSPRFSSGSYEQYF
CDR3nt: TGTGCCAGCAGCCCCCGTTTTTCTAGCGGATCCTACGAGCAGTACTTC

d_gene: NA
j_gene: TRBJ1-2
v_gene: TRBV6-5
abundance: once
CDR3aa: CASSYSGVGQLLEGGYTF
CDR3nt: TGTGCCAGCAGTTACTCGGGCGTTGGACAACTCCTTGAGGGCGGCTACACCTTC

d_gene: NA
j_gene: TRBJ1-1
v_gene: TRBV27
abundance: NA
CDR3aa: CASSFGAEAFF
CDR3nt: TGTGCCAGCAGCTTTGGTGCTGAAGCTTTCTTT

d_gene: NA
j_gene: TRBJ2-1
v_gene: TRBV5-1
abundance: NA
CDR3aa: CASSFGLPSLSSYNEQFF
CDR3nt: TGCGCCAGCAGCTTTGGCCTCCCTAGCCTGAGCTCCTACAATGAGCAGTTCTTC

d_gene: TRBD1
j_gene: TRBJ1-5
v_gene: TRBV29-1
abundance: NA
CDR3aa: CSVGGQARSQPQHF
CDR3nt: TGCAGCGTTGGGGGACAGGCGCGAAGCCAGCCCCAGCATTTT

d_gene: NA
j_gene: TRBJ2-7
v_gene: TRBV9
abundance: NA
CDR3aa: CASSVAGFTYEQYF
CDR3nt: TGTGCCAGCAGCGTAGCGGGCTTCACCTACGAGCAGTACTTC

d_gene: NA
j_gene: TRBJ2-1
v_gene: TRBV7-9
abundance: NA
CDR3aa: CASSLVVDNEQFF
CDR3nt: TGTGCCAGCAGCTTAGTAGTAGACAATGAGCAGTTCTTC

d_gene: TRBD1
j_gene: TRBJ2-7
v_gene: TRBV4-3
abundance: NA
CDR3aa: CASSHMDRGRDEQYF
CDR3nt: TGCGCCAGCAGCCATATGGACAGGGGGCGCGACGAGCAGTACTTC